The T cell receptor (beta chain) described here comes from a study of T cell responses to AZD1222 COVID-19 vaccine. Remarks on this clone: Its target is unknown.

Study outcomes and limitations: Spike-specific TCR depth and breadth grew after two AZD1222 doses.

The CDR3 length is 16 residues. V gave up 5 bases and J gave up 5 bases; unmatched junction bases: 8. CDR1 and CDR2 (germline): SGHTA, FQGNSA. Sequencing used immunoSEQ multiplex PCR; TCRdb keeps in-frame clones, though not all of them. The sample includes tens of thousands of clones, 85% of them seen just once. The starting material was peripheral blood, obtained on day 0 of AZD1222 vaccination. J is TRBJ2-5 and V is TRBV7-2; TRBD2 agrees at 13 bases. This sequence was found in an adult in good health. DNA for the CDR3: TGTGCCAGCAGCGCACTACTAGCGGGGGGGCAGGAGACCCAGTACTTC. Its translation is CASSALLAGGQETQYF.